This T cell receptor (beta chain) was profiled in a study of shared clonotypes between healthy human individuals. Assay: immunoSEQ multiplex PCR; the TCRdb copy retains only in-frame clones and omits some. The sample contains roughly 1,500,000 clones, around 98% of which appear only once. V lost 7 bases and J 0 bases, leaving 9 bases between the germline ends. Germline CDR1 is SGHTA and CDR2 is FQGNSA. This CDR3 is 14 amino acids long. General observations from the study: The generation probabilities recorded for non-shared clonotypes fell below those of clonotypes shared by all four donors.

A note on this clone: The antigen is undetermined.

Sequencing input: naive CD4+ T cells sorted from blood. Subset defined: CD45RA+ positively selected. The clonotype was recovered from a man younger than 45 in good health. The chain carries TRBV7-2 and TRBJ2-2; D not resolved. The CDR3 nucleotides are TGTGCCAGCAATCAAAGGACGAACACCGGGGAGCTGTTTTTT. Amino acids: CASNQRTNTGELFF. The variable domain in full, with the rest retrieved from reference TRBV7-2 and TRBJ2-2, is GAGVSQSPSNKVTEKGKDVELRCDPISGHTALYWYRQSLGQGLEFLIYFQGNSAPDKSGLPSDRFSAERTGGSVSTLTIQRTQQEDSAVYLCASNQRTNTGELFFGEGSRLTVL.